Below, 22 T cell receptor beta chains from the same sample are listed, as sequenced in a study of cytomegalovirus exposure and HLA in healthy donors. PCR involved 60 Vbeta and 13 Jbeta primers. TCRdb's copy holds only in-frame clones and misses some; the assay was immunoSEQ multiplex PCR. Of approximately 170,000 clones in the sample, approximately 82% are singletons; the top ten hold 4% to 5.5%. The sequencing sample was made of PBMCs. The receptors shown here come from a male donor in good health and CMV-seronegative.

V is TRBV2 and J is TRBJ2-3; TRBD1 aligns across 10 bases. The CDR3 contains 14 residues. V shed 6 bases, J shed 5 bases, and the junction held 5 bases outside the gene matches. In germline, CDR1 is SNHLY, CDR2 FYNNEI. The CDR3 is CASRPGQGKDTQYF. Here the CDR3 DNA reads TGTGCCAGCAGGCCGGGACAGGGGAAAGATACGCAGTATTTT.

This clone was seen only a few times. This chain connects TRBV7-2 to TRBJ2-3; D unresolved. Germline V gene sequence: CDR1 SGHTA, CDR2 FQGNSA. This CDR3 has 13 amino acids. With 7 bases removed from V and 4 bases from J, the gap between germline ends came to 12 bases. This CDR3 is CASTLLSADTQYF. The CDR3 region has the DNA TGTGCCAGCACCCTTTTGTCGGCAGATACGCAGTATTTT. Full variable domain (remainder filled in from reference TRBV7-2 and TRBJ2-3): GAGVSQSPSNKVTEKGKDVELRCDPISGHTALYWYRQSLGQGLEFLIYFQGNSAPDKSGLPSDRFSAERTGGSVSTLTIQRTQQEDSAVYLCASTLLSADTQYFGPGTRLTVL.

This clone was detected only a few times. The chain has TRBV19 and TRBJ2-2; D perhaps matches TRBD1 (6 bases). V gave up 9 bases and J gave up 7 bases, with 12 bases separating them. Germline-derived CDR1 and CDR2 are LNHDA and SQIVND (reference sequence). The CDR3 has 12 residues. The chain's CDR3 is CASHGQNGELFF. The CDR3 coding sequence is TGTGCCAGCCATGGACAGAACGGGGAGCTGTTTTTT.

A single count supports this clone. This chain uses TRBV13 with TRBJ2-5, with TRBD2 identical over 11 bases. There are 18 residues in the CDR3. With 5 bases clipped from V and 1 base from J, the junction kept 12 bases outside the gene matches. Per germline, CDR1 PRHDT and CDR2 FYEKMQ (reference sequence). CDR3 in amino acids: CASSLRHLAGGRQETQYF. The DNA of the CDR3 is TGTGCCAGCAGCCTAAGACATCTAGCGGGGGGCCGCCAAGAGACCCAGTACTTC.

This chain uses TRBV9 with TRBJ2-1, with a tentative D call TRBD1 (6 bases). This CDR3 spans 15 amino acids. Germline V gene data show CDR1 as SGDLS and CDR2 as YYNGEE. The ends were cut back, 6 bases at V and 2 bases at J, with 15 bases in the middle. The CDR3 here is CASILTGRTYNEQFF. For the CDR3, the DNA is TGTGCCAGCATCCTAACAGGGAGAACCTACAATGAGCAGTTCTTC.

This rearrangement joins TRBV12-5 to TRBJ2-2, with TRBD2 identical over 12 bases. V was clipped by 6 bases and J by 5 bases; unmatched bases: 4. Germline CDR1 is LGHNT and CDR2 is FRNRAP. The CDR3 contains 15 residues. CDR3 DNA: TGTGCTAGTGGCCCTGGACTAGCGGGAACCGGGGAGCTGTTTTTT. It yields the protein CASGPGLAGTGELFF.

This clone was recorded once. This chain uses TRBV28 with TRBJ2-7; the D gene is possibly TRBD2 (8 bases). Trimming removed 6 bases from V and 4 bases from J, with 19 bases in between. CDR1 and CDR2 from the germline V gene are MDHEN and SYDVKM. The CDR3 runs 15 residues. CDR3 in DNA: TGTGCCAGCAGCCCCCCGGGAGGGGGCGCTTACGAGCAGTACTTC. This sequence encodes CASSPPGGGAYEQYF.

The gene calls are TRBV30 and TRBJ2-1, with 11 bases fitting TRBD2. V dropped 1 base and J dropped 7; count of bases not matched to a gene: 6. This CDR3 spans 15 amino acids. The germline V gene encodes CDR1 GTSNPN and CDR2 SVGIG (reference sequence). The CDR3 sequence is CAWSAKGLAENEQFF. The DNA for the CDR3 is TGTGCCTGGAGTGCCAAGGGACTAGCGGAAAATGAGCAGTTCTTC.

A single count supports this clone. This chain uses TRBV6-5 with TRBJ1-1, with a possible D match to TRBD1 (5 bases). The V end lost 6 bases, the J end lost 2 bases, and 10 bases lay between the germline ends. CDR1 is MNHEY and CDR2 is SVGAGI in the germline V gene. CDR3 size: 13 residues. The CDR3: CASSQQGNTEAFF. The CDR3 bases are TGTGCCAGCAGCCAGCAGGGTAACACTGAAGCTTTCTTT.

In this sample, this clone turned up a few times. The rearrangement links TRBV4-1 to TRBJ2-1, with 10 bases aligning to TRBD2. The CDR3 covers 19 residues. CDR1 and CDR2 from the germline V gene are MGHRA and YSYEKL. After removal of 4 bases from V and 2 bases from J, the junction contained 14 bases not matched to a gene. The CDR3 reads CASSRQALAGTGTYNEQFF. CDR3 nucleotide sequence: TGCGCCAGCAGCCGGCAGGCACTAGCGGGAACGGGGACCTACAATGAGCAGTTCTTC.

This clone was seen just once. The chain employs TRBV29-1 and TRBJ1-3; D uncertain. CDR1 SQVTM and CDR2 ANQGSEA come from the germline V gene. The CDR3 has 12 residues. V was trimmed by 7 bases and J by 2 bases, leaving 9 bases between them. The DNA of the CDR3 is TGCAGCGCCAAGAGGGCTGGAAACACCATATATTTT. It translates to CSAKRAGNTIYF.

The V and J genes are TRBV28 and TRBJ2-4; 9 bases line up with TRBD1. Germline V gene data show CDR1 as MDHEN and CDR2 as SYDVKM. V shed 6 bases, J shed 4 bases, and the junction held 1 base outside the gene matches. The length of the CDR3 is 13 residues. CDR3 bases: TGTGCCAGCAGCGGGACAGGGAAAAACATTCAGTACTTC. It specifies CASSGTGKNIQYF. Full variable domain (remainder filled in from reference TRBV28 and TRBJ2-4): DVKVTQSSRYLVKRTGEKVFLECVQDMDHENMFWYRQDPGLGLRLIYFSYDVKMKEKGDIPEGYSVSREKKERFSLILESASTNQTSMYLCASSGTGKNIQYFGAGTRLSVL.

The chain recombines TRBV27 with TRBJ1-3, with 11 bases that match TRBD1. J lost 7 bases, V lost 6 bases, and 2 bases had no gene match. The CDR3 contains 13 residues. Germline assignment: CDR1 MNHEY and CDR2 SMNVEV (reference sequence). The CDR3 sequence is CASRGTGGNTIYF. The CDR3 DNA follows: TGTGCCAGCAGGGGGACAGGGGGGAACACCATATATTTT.

This clone has just a few counts. The chain employs TRBV11-2 and TRBJ1-2; the D is unclear. The CDR3 is 15 residues long. CDR1 SGHAT and CDR2 FQNNGV come from the germline V gene. Trimming removed 1 base at V and 1 base at J, with 10 bases between. The chain's CDR3 is CASSLALTGNYGYTF. As DNA, the CDR3 is TGTGCCAGCAGCTTAGCCTTAACGGGTAACTATGGCTACACCTTC.

Written as DNA, the CDR3 is TGTGCCAGCAGCCTGACAGGGGGCATCAATGAGCAGTTCTTC. Amino acids: CASSLTGGINEQFF. The chain combines TRBV7-7 with TRBJ2-1; 10 bases are a match to TRBD1. The CDR3 is 14 residues long. Losses at the gene ends were 5 bases for V and 6 bases for J; bases not matched to a gene: 4. Per the germline V gene, CDR1 is SSHAT and CDR2 is FNYEAQ (reference sequence).

This clone was counted a single time. V usage is TRBV9 and J usage is TRBJ2-5; TRBD1 agrees at 7 bases. The end of the DNA aligns better with TRBJ2-7, so the J call may be wrong. From germline, CDR1 is SGDLS and CDR2 YYNGEE. The CDR3 totals 14 residues. This CDR3 is CASSVGTEHYEQYF. For the CDR3, the DNA is TGTGCCAGCAGCGTCGGGACAGAACACTACGAGCAGTACTTC.

V is TRBV19 and J is TRBJ2-3, with TRBD2 matching 8 bases. The V gene's germline CDR1 is LNHDA and CDR2 SQIVND (reference sequence). V trimming: 2 bases; J trimming: 1 base; junction bases outside the gene matches: 2. The CDR3 extends over 15 amino acids. This chain's CDR3 is CASSIMGLGTDTQYF. Written as DNA, the CDR3 is TGTGCCAGTAGTATAATGGGACTAGGCACAGATACGCAGTATTTT.

The gene calls are TRBV10-3 and TRBJ2-7; the match to TRBD2 covers 8 bases. This CDR3 comprises 14 residues. Germline V lookup: CDR1 ENHRY, CDR2 SYGVKD. J lost 3 bases, V lost 7 bases, and 8 bases had no gene match. The CDR3 coding sequence is TGTGCCATCAAGGAGGGGACTAGGTACTACGAGCAGTACTTC. Its protein product is CAIKEGTRYYEQYF.

Points on this clone: Mismatch with germline at one junction end may stem from a read error. The chain joins TRBV7-9 to TRBJ1-6, with TRBD1 matching 7 bases. The CDR3 spans 19 residues. Germline V gene lookup returns CDR1 SEHNR and CDR2 FQNEAQ (reference sequence). The CDR3 nucleotides are TGTTCCAGCAGCAAGGCCGAGGGGGCAAGGAGCTCCTATAATTCACCCCTCCACTTT. It encodes CSSSKAEGARSSYNSPLHF.

In this sample, this clone turned up once. The CDR3 spells CSASLSDTQYF. Here the CDR3 DNA reads TGCAGTGCTAGTCTATCAGATACGCAGTATTTT. The chain has TRBV20-1 and TRBJ2-3; no definite D call. The V and J ends lost 3 bases and 4 bases respectively, with 5 bases between them. CDR1 and CDR2 (germline): DFQATT, SNEGSKA (reference sequence). This CDR3 is 11 amino acids long.

V is TRBV5-1 and J is TRBJ2-3; TRBD2 aligns across 10 bases. V lost 4 bases to trimming and J lost 3 bases; unmatched junction nucleotides: 2. CDR1 SGHRS and CDR2 YFSETQ come from the germline V gene. There are 14 residues in the CDR3. The CDR3 DNA is TGCGCCAGCAGCCCGGGACTAGCGACAGATACGCAGTATTTT. This encodes CASSPGLATDTQYF. The full variable domain, in which reference TRBV5-1 and TRBJ2-3 provide the parts outside the CDR3, is KAGVTQTPRYLIKTRGQQVTLSCSPISGHRSVSWYQQTPGQGLQFLFEYFSETQRNKGNFPGRFSGRQFSNSRSEMNVSTLELGDSALYLCASSPGLATDTQYFGPGTRLTVL.

CDR3 region: CASSGGLAGIYEQYF. DNA of the CDR3: TGTGCCAGCAGTGGGGGGCTAGCGGGGATCTACGAGCAGTACTTC. The chain is built from TRBV9 and TRBJ2-7, with 9 bases aligning to TRBD2. The CDR3 runs 15 residues. The germline gives CDR1 SGDLS, CDR2 YYNGEE. Losses at the gene ends were 5 bases for V and 3 bases for J; bases not matched to a gene: 9.